These 27 T cell receptor beta chains share one sample of origin, sequenced in a study of blood T cell repertoires in COVID-19. The data were produced by immunoSEQ multiplex PCR, yet TCRdb's version contains in-frame clones alone and is incomplete. There are more than 45,000 clones in the sample; around 81% occur only once, and about 9.2% lies in the top ten. The sample was peripheral blood. All receptors come from a man older than 75 with COVID-19, enrolled during active disease.

The gene calls are TRBV9 and TRBJ2-2, with 11 bases that match TRBD1. V shed 4 bases, J shed 3 bases, and the junction held 5 bases outside the gene matches. CDR1 is SGDLS and CDR2 is YYNGEE in the germline V gene. The CDR3 totals 16 residues. For the CDR3, the DNA is TGTGCCAGCAGCCTCGGACAGGGGGCGGACACCGGGGAGCTGTTTTTT. Its protein product is CASSLGQGADTGELFF.

The chain couples TRBV25-1 to TRBJ1-2; 11 bases are a match to TRBD1. After removal of 6 bases from V and 8 bases from J, the junction contained 5 bases not matched to a gene. The CDR3 has 13 residues. CDR1 and CDR2 (germline): MGHDK, SYGVNS. In DNA, the CDR3 is TGTGCCAGCAGCCTGGGACAGGGGGGCGGCTACACCTTC. Translating it yields CASSLGQGGGYTF.

This clone was found many times. The rearrangement uses TRBV6-2 or TRBV6-3 and TRBJ1-1; TRBD1 might be the D (6 bases). V shed 2 bases and J shed 1 base, with 8 bases lying between them. The length of the CDR3 is 14 residues. CDR1 is MNHEY and CDR2 is SVGEGT in the germline V gene. CDR3: CASSYLTGNTEAFF. For the CDR3, the DNA is TGTGCCAGCAGTTACCTGACAGGGAACACTGAAGCTTTCTTT.

The CDR3 coding sequence is TGTGCCAGCAGTTACGGGAACCTGAACACCGGGGAGCTGTTTTTT. Its translation: CASSYGNLNTGELFF. The chain carries TRBV27 and TRBJ2-2; D is possibly TRBD2 (5 bases). The CDR3 length is 15 residues. Trimming removed 4 bases from V and 1 base from J, with 10 bases in between. Germline lookup yields CDR1 MNHEY and CDR2 SMNVEV (reference sequence).

The rearrangement joins TRBV10-3 to TRBJ2-1, with D maybe TRBD2 (6 bases). Trimming shortened V by 0 bases and J by 5 bases, and 14 bases separated the two germline ends. Germline values: CDR1 ENHRY, CDR2 SYGVKD. The CDR3 consists of 16 residues. This CDR3 reads CAISESGVAANNEQFF. The CDR3 region has the DNA TGTGCCATCAGTGAGTCAGGGGTAGCGGCGAACAATGAGCAGTTCTTC.

This clone showed up just once. The chain employs TRBV19 and TRBJ2-3; D uncertain. The CDR3 totals 13 residues. Germline loops: CDR1 LNHDA, CDR2 SQIVND (reference sequence). Trimming removed 5 bases from V and 0 bases from J, with 6 bases in between. CDR3 sequence (DNA): TGTGCCAGTAGTGCAACTAGCACAGATACGCAGTATTTT. It specifies CASSATSTDTQYF.

The chain joins TRBV29-1 to TRBJ2-7, with D possibly matching TRBD2 (6 bases). V was cut by 5 bases and J by 7 bases, with 18 bases left in between. Germline lookup yields CDR1 SQVTM and CDR2 ANQGSEA. This CDR3 spans 13 amino acids. CDR3 DNA: TGCAGCGTTACCCCCAGCCGGGCGGGAGAGCAGTACTTC. Translating it yields CSVTPSRAGEQYF.

This rearrangement joins TRBV3-1 (or the pseudogene TRBV3-2) to TRBJ1-1; possible D gene TRBD1, 5 bases. Germline V gene sequence: CDR1 LGHDT, CDR2 YNNKEL (reference sequence). The CDR3 has 14 residues. Between the trimmed V and J ends, which lost 5 bases and 1 base, there was a span of 11 bases. The CDR3 DNA reads TGTGCCAGCAGCAAAATCACAGGGAACACTGAAGCTTTCTTT. Its translation: CASSKITGNTEAFF.

The chain links TRBV7-2 to TRBJ2-5; TRBD1 might be the D (6 bases). The CDR3 has 16 residues. Trimming cost V 5 bases and J 3 bases, with 19 bases left between them. Germline V gene lookup returns CDR1 SGHTA and CDR2 FQGNSA. CDR3 sequence reads: CASSPRPNREEETQYF. CDR3 sequence (DNA): TGTGCCAGCAGCCCGCGGCCCAACAGGGAAGAAGAGACCCAGTACTTC. Full variable domain (missing parts from reference TRBV7-2 and TRBJ2-5): GAGVSQSPSNKVTEKGKDVELRCDPISGHTALYWYRQSLGQGLEFLIYFQGNSAPDKSGLPSDRFSAERTGGSVSTLTIQRTQQEDSAVYLCASSPRPNREEETQYFGPGTRLLVL.

The chain links TRBV21-1 to TRBJ1-5; the table names TRBD1, a call not compared with the DNA. TRBV21-1 is classified as a pseudogene. This CDR3 has 16 amino acids. CDR3 nucleotides: TGTGCCAGCAGCAGAGAACAGGCGCCTAACAATCAGCCCCAGCATTTT. Its translation is CASSREQAPNNQPQHF.

In its sample, this clone was seen once. The chain links TRBV6-5 to TRBJ2-1; no definite D call. CDR1 is MNHEY and CDR2 is SVGAGI in the germline V gene. This CDR3 contains 12 residues. Deletions cut 6 bases from V and 9 bases from J, with 12 bases between. The CDR3 DNA sequence: TGTGCCAGCAGCCGCTCTCCAGGTGAGCAGTTCTTC. It translates to CASSRSPGEQFF.

The chain couples TRBV30 to TRBJ2-1, with D possibly being TRBD2 (7 bases). This CDR3 has 13 amino acids. The V gene's germline CDR1 is GTSNPN and CDR2 SVGIG (reference sequence). DNA for the CDR3: TGTGTCGGGGGGCTTCCCTCCTACAATGAGCAGTTCTTC. It yields the protein CVGGLPSYNEQFF.

The chain couples TRBV7-2 to TRBJ2-1; 9 nucleotides match TRBD2. This CDR3 is 13 amino acids long. Per germline, CDR1 SGHTA and CDR2 FQGNSA. Trimming removed 1 base from V and 9 bases from J; junction bases left unmatched: 1. The CDR3 DNA reads TGTGCCAGCAGCTTAGTACTAGCGGGTGAGCAGTTCTTC. Protein product: CASSLVLAGEQFF.

The rearrangement joins TRBV3-1 (or the pseudogene TRBV3-2) to TRBJ1-1, with 7 bases that match TRBD1. Germline V gives CDR1 LGHDT, CDR2 YNNKEL (reference sequence). There are 13 residues in the CDR3. The trim removed 7 bases at V and 4 bases at J, leaving 6 bases unmatched. The CDR3 region is CASNQGGPTEAFF. For the CDR3, the DNA is TGTGCCAGCAACCAGGGGGGACCCACTGAAGCTTTCTTT.

The gene calls are TRBV28 and TRBJ1-6; D possibly corresponds to TRBD1 (6 bases). The CDR3 runs 15 residues. V lost 6 bases and J 6 bases, leaving 15 bases between the germline ends. Germline V CDR1 and CDR2: MDHEN, SYDVKM. The CDR3 DNA reads TGTGCCAGCAGAGGGCGGGCAGGGGCTAATTCACCCCTCCACTTT. Translating gives CASRGRAGANSPLHF.

The rearrangement uses TRBV6-5 and TRBJ2-3; possible D gene TRBD2, 6 bases. The germline V gene encodes CDR1 MNHEY and CDR2 SVGAGI. Between the trimmed V and J ends, which lost 0 bases and 4 bases, there was a span of 14 bases. CDR3 length: 16 residues. The CDR3 loop reads CASSYSVPRRADTQYF. The CDR3 bases are TGTGCCAGCAGTTACTCCGTCCCCCGGAGGGCAGATACGCAGTATTTT.

This clone was recorded once. The chain uses TRBV12-5 and TRBJ1-5; 10 bases are shared with TRBD1. This CDR3 has 15 amino acids. The J segment lost 5 bases and the V segment lost 7 bases, leaving 8 bases of the junction unmatched. Per germline, CDR1 LGHNT and CDR2 FRNRAP. The DNA for the CDR3 is TGTGCTAGTGCCCCGGGACAGGGGTTCGATCAGCCCCAGCATTTT. Translated, it gives CASAPGQGFDQPQHF. Complete variable domain (other parts from reference TRBV12-5 and TRBJ1-5): DARVTQTPRHKVTEMGQEVTMRCQPILGHNTVFWYRQTMMQGLELLAYFRNRAPLDDSGMPKDRFSAEMPDATLATLKIQPSEPRDSAVYFCASAPGQGFDQPQHFGDGTRLSIL.

The gene calls are TRBV4-3 and TRBJ2-3; maybe TRBD2 (5 bases). The CDR3 runs 14 residues. Per germline, CDR1 LGHNA and CDR2 YSLEER. The germline V and J ends were trimmed by 1 base and 2 bases, with 7 bases remaining between them. The CDR3 DNA follows: TGCGCCAGCAGCCAAGGACGGGACACAGATACGCAGTATTTT. This codes for CASSQGRDTDTQYF.

On this clone: This sample also contains other DNA sequences that code for the same CDR3. The CDR3 bases are TGCGCCAGCAGCCTGGGACAGTCCAATCAGCCCCAGCATTTT. Its protein product is CASSLGQSNQPQHF. The chain joins TRBV5-1 to TRBJ1-5; 7 bases agree with TRBD1. Germline V gene sequence: CDR1 SGHRS, CDR2 YFSETQ. The CDR3 has 14 amino acids. V shed 4 bases and J 3 bases; nucleotides not matched to a gene: 4.

The J gene is TRBJ1-1, the V gene TRBV29-1; D perhaps matches TRBD1 (5 bases). Germline CDR1 is SQVTM and CDR2 is ANQGSEA. The ends were cut back, 6 bases at V and 1 base at J, with 12 bases in the middle. The CDR3 is made up of 13 amino acids. The CDR3 DNA is TGCAGCGTGCCGGGACTGTGGAACACTGAAGCTTTCTTT. Translated, it gives CSVPGLWNTEAFF.

The chain joins TRBV5-1 to TRBJ2-1; D possibly corresponds to TRBD1 (6 bases). The CDR3 totals 18 residues. Germline V gene data show CDR1 as SGHRS and CDR2 as YFSETQ. Trimming shortened V by 0 bases and J by 0 bases, and 16 bases separated the two germline ends. The CDR3 is CASSLAWTASSSYNEQFF. In DNA, the CDR3 is TGCGCCAGCAGCTTGGCTTGGACAGCCTCGAGCTCCTACAATGAGCAGTTCTTC.

The chain has TRBV30 and TRBJ1-1; D might be TRBD1 (6 bases). This CDR3 has 14 amino acids. V lost 2 bases to trimming and J lost 6 bases, with 16 bases between them. Per germline, CDR1 GTSNPN and CDR2 SVGIG (reference sequence). The chain's CDR3 is CAWSRDTLIPEAFF. The CDR3 DNA sequence: TGTGCCTGGAGTAGGGACACCCTTATCCCTGAAGCTTTCTTT.

The chain joins TRBV7-9 to TRBJ2-3; D perhaps matches TRBD2 (5 bases). With 5 bases removed from V and 2 bases from J, the gap between germline ends came to 11 bases. This CDR3 has 14 residues. Looked up from germline, CDR1 is SEHNR and CDR2 is FQNEAQ (reference sequence). This CDR3 is CASSQLVVTDTQYF. For the CDR3, the DNA is TGTGCCAGCAGCCAACTAGTGGTCACAGATACGCAGTATTTT.

The rearrangement uses TRBV28 and TRBJ1-2, with 7 positions matching TRBD1. This CDR3 is 18 amino acids long. The ends lost 2 bases at V and 4 bases at J; junction bases unmatched: 16. CDR1 and CDR2 from the germline V gene are MDHEN and SYDVKM. CDR3 bases: TGTGCCAGCAGTTTAATAGGTTCTACAGGGGCCCCGCCCTATGGCTACACCTTC. The encoded protein is CASSLIGSTGAPPYGYTF.

The chain carries TRBV5-1 and TRBJ1-2; 8 nucleotides align to TRBD1. This CDR3 is built from 15 residues. CDR1 is SGHRS and CDR2 is YFSETQ in the germline V gene. The trim removed 0 bases at V and 2 bases at J, leaving 3 bases unmatched. CDR3 DNA: TGCGCCAGCAGCTTGGGGACAGGGTCGAACTATGGCTACACCTTC. As protein: CASSLGTGSNYGYTF.

The chain has TRBV24-1 and TRBJ2-3; 7 bases align to TRBD2. Germline CDR1 is KGHDR and CDR2 is SFDVKD. This CDR3 has 16 residues. V dropped 4 bases and J dropped 0; count of bases not matched to a gene: 6. Here the CDR3 reads CATSDFSGYSTDTQYF. CDR3 coding DNA: TGTGCCACCAGTGACTTTAGCGGGTATAGCACAGATACGCAGTATTTT.

This chain connects TRBV27 to TRBJ1-5; no clear D. Trimming shortened V by 8 bases and J by 10 bases, and 12 bases separated the two germline ends. The CDR3 is 11 residues long. Germline CDR1 is MNHEY and CDR2 is SMNVEV (reference sequence). CDR3 residues: CASHGQKPQHF. For the CDR3, the DNA is TGTGCCAGCCATGGGCAGAAACCCCAGCATTTT.